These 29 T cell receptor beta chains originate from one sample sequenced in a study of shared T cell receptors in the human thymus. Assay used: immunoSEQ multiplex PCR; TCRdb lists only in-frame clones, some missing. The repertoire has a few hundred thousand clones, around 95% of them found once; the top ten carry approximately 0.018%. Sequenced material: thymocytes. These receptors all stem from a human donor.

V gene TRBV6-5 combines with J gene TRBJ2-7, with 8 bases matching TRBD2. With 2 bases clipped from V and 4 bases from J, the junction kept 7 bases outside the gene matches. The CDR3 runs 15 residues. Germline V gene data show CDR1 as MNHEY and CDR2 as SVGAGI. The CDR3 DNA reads TGTGCCAGCAGTTACATCAGCGGGAGTAGGTACGAGCAGTACTTC. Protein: CASSYISGSRYEQYF.

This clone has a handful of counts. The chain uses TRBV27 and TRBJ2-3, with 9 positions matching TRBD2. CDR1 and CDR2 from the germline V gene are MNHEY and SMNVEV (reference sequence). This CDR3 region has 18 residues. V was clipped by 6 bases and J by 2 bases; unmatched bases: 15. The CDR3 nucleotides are TGTGCCAGCAGGTGGGAGGATAGGTCTAGCGGGGACACAGATACGCAGTATTTT. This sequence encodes CASRWEDRSSGDTDTQYF.

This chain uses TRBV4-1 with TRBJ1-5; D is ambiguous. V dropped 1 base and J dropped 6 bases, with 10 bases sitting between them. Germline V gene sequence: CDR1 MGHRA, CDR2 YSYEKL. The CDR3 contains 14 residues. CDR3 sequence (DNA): TGCGCCAGCAGCCAAGTGCCCGTCTCTCAGCCCCAGCATTTT. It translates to CASSQVPVSQPQHF.

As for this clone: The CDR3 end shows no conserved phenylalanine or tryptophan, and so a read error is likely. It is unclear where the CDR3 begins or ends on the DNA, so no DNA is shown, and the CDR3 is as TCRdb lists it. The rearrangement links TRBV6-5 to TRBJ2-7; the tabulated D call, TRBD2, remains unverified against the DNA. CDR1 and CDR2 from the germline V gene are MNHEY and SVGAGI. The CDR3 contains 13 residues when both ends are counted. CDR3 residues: CASSPTGGIRGDL.

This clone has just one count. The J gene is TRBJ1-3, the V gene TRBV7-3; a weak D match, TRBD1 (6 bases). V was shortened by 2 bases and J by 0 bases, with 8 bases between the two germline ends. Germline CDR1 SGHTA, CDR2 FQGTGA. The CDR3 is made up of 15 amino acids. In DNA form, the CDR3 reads TGTGCCAGCAGCTTAGGACAGAGCTCTGGAAACACCATATATTTT. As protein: CASSLGQSSGNTIYF.

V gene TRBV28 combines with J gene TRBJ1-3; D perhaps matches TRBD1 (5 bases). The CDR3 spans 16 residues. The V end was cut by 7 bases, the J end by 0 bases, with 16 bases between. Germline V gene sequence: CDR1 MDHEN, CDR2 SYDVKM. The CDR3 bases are TGTGCCAGCACCCTCCCCGGGGCGAGCTCTGGAAACACCATATATTTT. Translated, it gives CASTLPGASSGNTIYF.

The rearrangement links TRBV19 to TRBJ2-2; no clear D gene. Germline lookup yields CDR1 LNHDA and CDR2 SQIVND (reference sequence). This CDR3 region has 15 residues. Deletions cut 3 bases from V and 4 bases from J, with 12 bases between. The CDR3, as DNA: TGTGCCAGTAGTATTATAGCCCCCTCCACCGGGGAGCTGTTTTTT. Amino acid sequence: CASSIIAPSTGELFF.

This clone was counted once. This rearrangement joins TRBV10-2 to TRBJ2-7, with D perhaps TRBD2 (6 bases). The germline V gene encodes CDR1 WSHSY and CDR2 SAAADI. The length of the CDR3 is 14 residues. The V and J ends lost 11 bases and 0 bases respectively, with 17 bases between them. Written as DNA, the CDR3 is TGCGCCGCGGGGTCTAGGCTTACCTCCTACGAGCAGTACTTC. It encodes CAAGSRLTSYEQYF.

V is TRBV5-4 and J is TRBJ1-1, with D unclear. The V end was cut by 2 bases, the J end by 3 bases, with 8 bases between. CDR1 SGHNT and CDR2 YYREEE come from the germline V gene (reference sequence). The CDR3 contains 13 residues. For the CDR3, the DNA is TGTGCCAGCAGCTTCGGGCCTGACACTGAAGCTTTCTTT. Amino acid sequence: CASSFGPDTEAFF.

CDR3 coding DNA: TGTGCCAGCAGTTTACTGGGACAGGCGGGCAATCAGCCCCAGCATTTT. Residues: CASSLLGQAGNQPQHF. V usage is TRBV27 and J usage is TRBJ1-5; 8 bases are shared with TRBD1. The CDR3 contains 16 residues. CDR1 is MNHEY and CDR2 is SMNVEV in the germline V gene (reference sequence). The V gene end was trimmed by 2 bases and the J gene end by 2 bases; junction bases not matched to a gene: 5.

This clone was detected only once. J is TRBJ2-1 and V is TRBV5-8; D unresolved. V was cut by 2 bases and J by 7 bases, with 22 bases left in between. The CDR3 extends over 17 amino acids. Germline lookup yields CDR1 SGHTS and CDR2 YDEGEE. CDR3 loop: CASSFKSDPVSPNEQFF. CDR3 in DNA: TGTGCCAGCAGCTTCAAGTCAGATCCAGTTAGCCCTAATGAGCAGTTCTTC.

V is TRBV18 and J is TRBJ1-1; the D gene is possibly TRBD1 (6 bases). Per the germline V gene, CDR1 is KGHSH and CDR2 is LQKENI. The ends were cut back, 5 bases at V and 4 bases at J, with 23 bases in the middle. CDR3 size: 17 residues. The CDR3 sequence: CASSGGGRQPEATEAFF. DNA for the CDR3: TGTGCCAGCTCAGGGGGGGGGCGTCAACCGGAGGCCACTGAAGCTTTCTTT.

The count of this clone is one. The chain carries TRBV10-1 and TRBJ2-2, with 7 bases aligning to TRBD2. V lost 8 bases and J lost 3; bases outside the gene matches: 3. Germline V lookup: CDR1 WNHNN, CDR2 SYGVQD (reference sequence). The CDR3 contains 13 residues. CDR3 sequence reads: CASGRVDTGELFF. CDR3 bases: TGCGCCAGCGGGAGGGTCGACACCGGGGAGCTGTTTTTT.

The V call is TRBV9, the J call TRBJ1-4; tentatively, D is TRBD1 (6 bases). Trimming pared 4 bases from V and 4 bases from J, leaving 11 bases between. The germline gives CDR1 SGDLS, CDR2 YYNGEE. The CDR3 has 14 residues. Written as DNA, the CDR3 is TGTGCCAGCAGCCCCCCAGGGGTTAATGAAAAACTGTTTTTT. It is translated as CASSPPGVNEKLFF.

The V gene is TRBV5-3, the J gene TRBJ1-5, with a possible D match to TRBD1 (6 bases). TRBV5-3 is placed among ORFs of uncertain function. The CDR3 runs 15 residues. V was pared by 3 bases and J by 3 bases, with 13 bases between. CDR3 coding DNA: TGTGCCAGAAGCTGCCCCGGGACATTCAATCAGCCCCAGCATTTT. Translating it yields CARSCPGTFNQPQHF.

The CDR3 spells CASSLVGGYGYTF. CDR3 in DNA: TGTGCCAGCAGCTTGGTGGGGGGCTATGGCTACACCTTC. The rearrangement uses TRBV5-4 and TRBJ1-2; the D gene is possibly TRBD1 (5 bases). The V gene lost 0 bases and the J gene lost 4 bases, with 7 bases spanning the gap. This CDR3 is built from 13 residues. CDR1 is SGHNT, CDR2 YYREEE, per germline (reference sequence).

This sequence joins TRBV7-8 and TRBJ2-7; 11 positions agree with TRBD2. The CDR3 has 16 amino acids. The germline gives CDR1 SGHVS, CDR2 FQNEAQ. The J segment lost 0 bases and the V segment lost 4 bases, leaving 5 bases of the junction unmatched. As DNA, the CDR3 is TGTGCCAGCAGCTACACTAGCGGGGGAAGCTCCTACGAGCAGTACTTC. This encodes CASSYTSGGSSYEQYF.

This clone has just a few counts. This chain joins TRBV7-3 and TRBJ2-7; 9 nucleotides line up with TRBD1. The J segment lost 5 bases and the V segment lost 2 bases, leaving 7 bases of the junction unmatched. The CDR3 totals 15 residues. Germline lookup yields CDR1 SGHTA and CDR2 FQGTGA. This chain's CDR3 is CASSLEGTGFHEQYF. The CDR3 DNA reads TGTGCCAGCAGCTTAGAGGGGACAGGGTTTCACGAGCAGTACTTC.

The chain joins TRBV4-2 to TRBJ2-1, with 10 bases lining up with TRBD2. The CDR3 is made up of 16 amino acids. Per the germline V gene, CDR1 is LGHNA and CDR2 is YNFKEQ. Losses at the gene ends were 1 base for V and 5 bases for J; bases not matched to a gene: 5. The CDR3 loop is CASSQVPSGSHNEQFF. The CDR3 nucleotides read TGTGCCAGCAGCCAAGTACCTAGCGGGAGCCACAATGAGCAGTTCTTC.

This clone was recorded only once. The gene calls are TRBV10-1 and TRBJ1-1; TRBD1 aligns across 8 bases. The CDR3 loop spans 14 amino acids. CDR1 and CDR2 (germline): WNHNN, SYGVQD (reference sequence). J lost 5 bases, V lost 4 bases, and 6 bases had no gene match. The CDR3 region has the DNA TGCGCCAGCAGTGTTACAGGGGGGACGACTGAAGCTTTCTTT. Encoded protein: CASSVTGGTTEAFF.

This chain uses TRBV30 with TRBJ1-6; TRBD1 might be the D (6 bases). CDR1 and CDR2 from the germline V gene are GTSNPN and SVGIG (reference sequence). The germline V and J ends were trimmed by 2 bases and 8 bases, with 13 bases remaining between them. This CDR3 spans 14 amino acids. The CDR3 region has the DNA TGTGCCTGGAGTCACAGGGTCAGGGATTCACCCCTCCACTTT. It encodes CAWSHRVRDSPLHF. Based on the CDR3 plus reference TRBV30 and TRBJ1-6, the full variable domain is SQTIHQWPATLVQPVGSPLSLECTVEGTSNPNLYWYRQAAGRGLQLLFYSVGIGQISSEVPQNLSASRPQDRQFILSSKKLLLSDSGFYLCAWSHRVRDSPLHFGNGTRLTVT.

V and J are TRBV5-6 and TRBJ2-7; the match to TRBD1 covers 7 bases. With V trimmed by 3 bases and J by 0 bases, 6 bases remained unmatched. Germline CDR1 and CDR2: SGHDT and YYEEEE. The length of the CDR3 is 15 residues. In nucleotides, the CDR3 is TGTGCCAGCAGCTCGCCCCGGGACAGCTCCTACGAGCAGTACTTC. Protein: CASSSPRDSSYEQYF. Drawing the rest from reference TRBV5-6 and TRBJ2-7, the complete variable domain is DAGVTQSPTHLIKTRGQQVTLRCSPKSGHDTVSWYQQALGQGPQFIFQYYEEEERQRGNFPDRFSGHQFPNYSSELNVNALLLGDSALYLCASSSPRDSSYEQYFGPGTRLTVT.

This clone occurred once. CDR3 sequence reads: CASSLTARQLRSGANVLTF. The CDR3 DNA follows: TGTGCCAGCAGTTTAACAGCAAGACAGCTGCGTTCTGGGGCCAACGTCCTGACTTTC. J is TRBJ2-6 and V is TRBV28; tentative D call: TRBD1 (5 bases). V lost 2 bases, J lost 1 base, and 18 bases lay in between. The CDR3 covers 19 residues. The V gene's germline CDR1 is MDHEN and CDR2 SYDVKM.

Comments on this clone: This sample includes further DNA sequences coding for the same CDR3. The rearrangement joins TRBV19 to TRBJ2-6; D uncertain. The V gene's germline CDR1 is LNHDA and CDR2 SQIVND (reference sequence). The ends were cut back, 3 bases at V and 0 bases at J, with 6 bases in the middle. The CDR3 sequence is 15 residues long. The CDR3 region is CASSIVSSGANVLTF. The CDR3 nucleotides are TGTGCCAGTAGTATCGTATCCTCTGGGGCCAACGTCCTGACTTTC.

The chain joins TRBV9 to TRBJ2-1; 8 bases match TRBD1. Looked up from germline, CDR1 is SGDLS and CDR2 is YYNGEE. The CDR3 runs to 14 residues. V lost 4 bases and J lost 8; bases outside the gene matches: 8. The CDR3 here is CASSPRTGIHEQFF. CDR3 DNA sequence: TGTGCCAGCAGCCCTAGGACAGGGATCCATGAGCAGTTCTTC. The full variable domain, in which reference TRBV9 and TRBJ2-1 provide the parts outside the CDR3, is DSGVTQTPKHLITATGQRVTLRCSPRSGDLSVYWYQQSLDQGLQFLIQYYNGEERAKGNILERFSAQQFPDLHSELNLSSLELGDSALYFCASSPRTGIHEQFFGPGTRLTVL.

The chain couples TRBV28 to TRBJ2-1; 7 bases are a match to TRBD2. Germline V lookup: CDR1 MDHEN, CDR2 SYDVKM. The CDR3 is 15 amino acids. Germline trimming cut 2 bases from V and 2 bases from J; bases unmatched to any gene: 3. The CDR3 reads CASSLRSGAYNEQFF. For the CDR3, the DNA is TGTGCCAGCAGTTTAAGAAGCGGGGCCTACAATGAGCAGTTCTTC.

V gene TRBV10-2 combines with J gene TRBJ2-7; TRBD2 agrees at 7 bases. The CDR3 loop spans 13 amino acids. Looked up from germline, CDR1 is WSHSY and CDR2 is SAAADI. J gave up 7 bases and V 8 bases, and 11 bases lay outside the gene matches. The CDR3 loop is CASLGEGSLEQYF. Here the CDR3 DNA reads TGCGCCAGCCTGGGGGAGGGAAGTCTGGAGCAGTACTTC.

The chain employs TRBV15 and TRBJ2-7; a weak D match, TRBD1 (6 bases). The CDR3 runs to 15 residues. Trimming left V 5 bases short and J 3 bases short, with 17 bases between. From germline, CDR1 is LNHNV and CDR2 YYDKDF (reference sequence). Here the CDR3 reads CATSGGLGRLYEQYF. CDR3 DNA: TGTGCCACCAGCGGGGGCTTGGGACGGCTCTACGAGCAGTACTTC.

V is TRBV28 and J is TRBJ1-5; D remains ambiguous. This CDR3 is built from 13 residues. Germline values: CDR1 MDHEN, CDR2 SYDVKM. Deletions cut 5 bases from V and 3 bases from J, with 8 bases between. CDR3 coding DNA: TGTGCCAGCAGTCTTAGGCACAATCAGCCCCAGCATTTT. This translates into CASSLRHNQPQHF.